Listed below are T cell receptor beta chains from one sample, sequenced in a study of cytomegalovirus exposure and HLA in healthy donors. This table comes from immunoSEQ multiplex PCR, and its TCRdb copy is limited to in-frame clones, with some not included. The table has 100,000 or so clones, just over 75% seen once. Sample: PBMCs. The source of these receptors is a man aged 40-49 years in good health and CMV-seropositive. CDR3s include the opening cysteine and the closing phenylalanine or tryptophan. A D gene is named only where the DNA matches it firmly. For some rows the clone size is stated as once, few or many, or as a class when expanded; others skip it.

CDR3nt: TGTGCCAGCAGCGCGACAGATACGCAGTATTTT; CDR3aa: CASSATDTQYF; abundance: few; d_gene: -; v_gene: TRBV9; j_gene: TRBJ2-3
CDR3nt: TGTGCCAGCAGTGAAGGAAGAGGTCAGCCCCAGCATTTT; CDR3aa: CASSEGRGQPQHF; abundance: -; d_gene: -; v_gene: TRBV2; j_gene: TRBJ1-5
CDR3nt: TGTGCCAGCAGCCCCCCGTTAGCGGAGTACAATGAGCAGTTCTTC; CDR3aa: CASSPPLAEYNEQFF; abundance: -; d_gene: -; v_gene: TRBV13; j_gene: TRBJ2-1
CDR3nt: TGCGCCAGCAGTCCGGGGGGCTTCCCGGGACAGGGGAGGTTGACTGAAGCTTTCTTT; CDR3aa: CASSPGGFPGQGRLTEAFF; abundance: -; d_gene: TRBD1; v_gene: TRBV23-1; j_gene: TRBJ1-1
CDR3nt: TGCGCCAGCAGGTTAGGCATCCTACAGGGGACCGGGGAGACCCAGTACTTC; CDR3aa: CASRLGILQGTGETQYF; abundance: -; d_gene: TRBD1; v_gene: TRBV5-1; j_gene: TRBJ2-5
CDR3nt: TGTGCCAGCAGCTTACCCCGGGAGGGTGACGGGCAGTTCTTC; CDR3aa: CASSLPREGDGQFF; abundance: -; d_gene: TRBD2; v_gene: TRBV7-2; j_gene: TRBJ2-1
CDR3nt: TGTGCCAGCAGCGTAGAAGGGACAGGGGGCTACACCTTC; CDR3aa: CASSVEGTGGYTF; abundance: -; d_gene: TRBD1; v_gene: TRBV9; j_gene: TRBJ1-2
CDR3nt: TGCAGCGTTGGAGGGACTAGCGGGAGGACAGATACGCAGTATTTT; CDR3aa: CSVGGTSGRTDTQYF; abundance: -; d_gene: TRBD2; v_gene: TRBV29-1; j_gene: TRBJ2-3
CDR3nt: TGTGCCAGCCTCTCTCCCGGGATAGCGGGCCCTTCCTACAATGAGCAGTTCTTC; CDR3aa: CASLSPGIAGPSYNEQFF; abundance: -; d_gene: TRBD2; v_gene: TRBV28; j_gene: TRBJ2-1
CDR3nt: TGTGCCAGCAGCGTAGGATGGGGGGCTAGCGGGACCAGGTCCTACGAGCAGTACTTC; CDR3aa: CASSVGWGASGTRSYEQYF; abundance: -; d_gene: TRBD2; v_gene: TRBV9; j_gene: TRBJ2-7
CDR3nt: TGTGCCATTCCGACGGGGAACACTGAAGCTTTCTTT; CDR3aa: CAIPTGNTEAFF; abundance: -; d_gene: -; v_gene: TRBV2; j_gene: TRBJ1-1
CDR3nt: TGTGCCAGCTCAGGCACCGGGACAGGGTACTACGAGCAGTACTTC; CDR3aa: CASSGTGTGYYEQYF; abundance: few; d_gene: TRBD1; v_gene: TRBV18; j_gene: TRBJ2-7
CDR3nt: TGCGCCAGCAGCCAAGAATCTGGTCTATACGGCTACACCTTC; CDR3aa: CASSQESGLYGYTF; abundance: -; d_gene: -; v_gene: TRBV4-3; j_gene: TRBJ1-2
CDR3nt: TGTGCCAGTCTGTCAGGGGGGACCTACGAGCAGTACTTC; CDR3aa: CASLSGGTYEQYF; abundance: -; d_gene: -; v_gene: TRBV25-1; j_gene: TRBJ2-7
CDR3nt: TGTGCCAGCTCCACTGGAGGGGGCGGGTACGAGCAGTACTTC; CDR3aa: CASSTGGGGYEQYF; abundance: once; d_gene: -; v_gene: TRBV18; j_gene: TRBJ2-7
CDR3nt: TGTGCCAGCAGCTTAGATAACTGGACAGGGAACACTGAAGCTTTCTTT; CDR3aa: CASSLDNWTGNTEAFF; abundance: -; d_gene: TRBD1; v_gene: TRBV11-3; j_gene: TRBJ1-1
CDR3nt: TGTGCCAGCAGCTTAGTACAGGAGAGCTCCTACGAGCAGTACTTC; CDR3aa: CASSLVQESSYEQYF; abundance: -; d_gene: -; v_gene: TRBV7-9; j_gene: TRBJ2-7
CDR3nt: TGTGCCAGCAGTGATGTTGGGGGACGGGACAGTCAGTACTTC; CDR3aa: CASSDVGGRDSQYF; abundance: -; d_gene: TRBD1; v_gene: TRBV25-1; j_gene: TRBJ2-4
CDR3nt: TGTGCCATCAGGGCGACAGGGGGATCTTGCGAGCAGTACTTC; CDR3aa: CAIRATGGSCEQYF; abundance: -; d_gene: TRBD1; v_gene: TRBV10-3; j_gene: TRBJ2-7
CDR3nt: TGTGCCAGCACAAGGGGACAGGGGGCCAAGAACACTGAAGCTTTCTTT; CDR3aa: CASTRGQGAKNTEAFF; abundance: -; d_gene: TRBD1; v_gene: TRBV6-6; j_gene: TRBJ1-1
CDR3nt: TGTGCCAGCAGCTTGGCCGGACAGCGCGCAACTAATGAAAAACTGTTTTTT; CDR3aa: CASSLAGQRATNEKLFF; abundance: -; d_gene: -; v_gene: TRBV5-6; j_gene: TRBJ1-4
CDR3nt: TGTGCCAGCTCCCTACAGGGGACGAAAAACACTGAAGCTTTCTTT; CDR3aa: CASSLQGTKNTEAFF; abundance: -; d_gene: TRBD1; v_gene: TRBV18; j_gene: TRBJ1-1
CDR3nt: TGTGCCAGCGGTGACAGGGAAGCTTTCTTT; CDR3aa: CASGDREAFF; abundance: -; d_gene: -; v_gene: TRBV2; j_gene: TRBJ1-1
CDR3nt: TGTGCCAGCAGTCTCGGGACAGTTTACGAGCAGTACTTC; CDR3aa: CASSLGTVYEQYF; abundance: few; d_gene: TRBD1; v_gene: TRBV5-6; j_gene: TRBJ2-7
CDR3nt: TGTGCCAGTAGTATTACAGGGAGCACCGGGGAGCTGTTTTTT; CDR3aa: CASSITGSTGELFF; abundance: -; d_gene: -; v_gene: TRBV19; j_gene: TRBJ2-2
CDR3nt: TGTGCCAGCACCCACGGGGGGGTTGGTAATTCACCCCTCCACTTT; CDR3aa: CASTHGGVGNSPLHF; abundance: once; d_gene: -; v_gene: TRBV9; j_gene: TRBJ1-6
CDR3nt: TGTTCCAGCAGCTTTACGACAGGTAGCACAGATACGCAGTATTTT; CDR3aa: CSSSFTTGSTDTQYF; abundance: few; d_gene: -; v_gene: TRBV7-9; j_gene: TRBJ2-3
CDR3nt: TGCAGTGCTAGCGAAGAGACCCAGTACTTC; CDR3aa: CSASEETQYF; abundance: few; d_gene: -; v_gene: TRBV20-1; j_gene: TRBJ2-5
CDR3nt: TGTGCCAGCAGTTTAGGGACAGGGGGTTTCGTAGCGACCCAGTACTTC; CDR3aa: CASSLGTGGFVATQYF; abundance: -; d_gene: TRBD1; v_gene: TRBV5-4; j_gene: TRBJ2-5
CDR3nt: TGCGCCAGCAGCCAAGATCCTAGCGGGGGGACAGATACGCAGTATTTT; CDR3aa: CASSQDPSGGTDTQYF; abundance: -; d_gene: TRBD2; v_gene: TRBV4-1; j_gene: TRBJ2-3
CDR3nt: TGTGCCAGCTTATTGGGCACGAACACCGGGGAGCTGTTTTTT; CDR3aa: CASLLGTNTGELFF; abundance: -; d_gene: -; v_gene: TRBV2; j_gene: TRBJ2-2
CDR3nt: TGTGCCAGCAGCCCAGCGGGGTCCTACGAGCAGTACTTC; CDR3aa: CASSPAGSYEQYF; abundance: -; d_gene: TRBD2; v_gene: TRBV7-3; j_gene: TRBJ2-7
CDR3nt: TGTGCCAGCAGCCCGGGACAGGGACTCTACGAGCAGTACTTC; CDR3aa: CASSPGQGLYEQYF; abundance: few; d_gene: TRBD1; v_gene: TRBV6-5; j_gene: TRBJ2-7
CDR3nt: TGTGCCAGCAGCTTAATAGGGACAGGGAACGATGAGCAGTTCTTC; CDR3aa: CASSLIGTGNDEQFF; abundance: -; d_gene: TRBD1; v_gene: TRBV7-3; j_gene: TRBJ2-1
CDR3nt: TGTGCCAGCAGTTTATGGGGGCCTGGGGCCAACGTCCTGACTTTC; CDR3aa: CASSLWGPGANVLTF; abundance: -; d_gene: -; v_gene: TRBV27; j_gene: TRBJ2-6
CDR3nt: TGTGCCAGCAGTTTAGGGGGGGGCCGCTCGGTTGGCTACACCTTC; CDR3aa: CASSLGGGRSVGYTF; abundance: -; d_gene: -; v_gene: TRBV28; j_gene: TRBJ1-2
CDR3nt: TGTGCCAGTAGTGTGACAGGTTGGGGCGAAAAACTGTTTTTT; CDR3aa: CASSVTGWGEKLFF; abundance: -; d_gene: -; v_gene: TRBV19; j_gene: TRBJ1-4
CDR3nt: TGTGCCAGCAGCTTGCCAGGGAACTATGGCTACACCTTC; CDR3aa: CASSLPGNYGYTF; abundance: -; d_gene: -; v_gene: TRBV7-9; j_gene: TRBJ1-2
CDR3nt: TGTGCCTGGAGCCCTAGCGGGAAAGAGACCCAGTACTTC; CDR3aa: CAWSPSGKETQYF; abundance: -; d_gene: TRBD2; v_gene: TRBV30; j_gene: TRBJ2-5
CDR3nt: TGCGCCAGCACCTCGGGGAGGATGCCAAACATTCAGTACTTC; CDR3aa: CASTSGRMPNIQYF; abundance: -; d_gene: -; v_gene: TRBV5-1; j_gene: TRBJ2-4
CDR3nt: TGTGCCAGCAGAATTGGACAGATCTATAATTCACCCCTCCACTTT; CDR3aa: CASRIGQIYNSPLHF; abundance: -; d_gene: -; v_gene: TRBV2; j_gene: TRBJ1-6
CDR3nt: TGTGCCAGTAGTGCCATGACAGGGAAGGCTTCACCCCTCCACTTT; CDR3aa: CASSAMTGKASPLHF; abundance: -; d_gene: TRBD1; v_gene: TRBV19; j_gene: TRBJ1-6
CDR3nt: TGCGCCAGCACACCAGGGGGAGAAAATGAAAAACTGTTTTTT; CDR3aa: CASTPGGENEKLFF; abundance: -; d_gene: TRBD1; v_gene: TRBV10-2; j_gene: TRBJ1-4
CDR3nt: TGTGCCAGCAGCCAAGGACATTTCCAAACCTACGAGCAGTACTTC; CDR3aa: CASSQGHFQTYEQYF; abundance: once; d_gene: -; v_gene: TRBV11-2; j_gene: TRBJ2-7
CDR3nt: TGTGCCAGCAGCCCCCGGGTACCCAGTGAGCAGTTCTTC; CDR3aa: CASSPRVPSEQFF; abundance: -; d_gene: -; v_gene: TRBV14; j_gene: TRBJ2-1
CDR3nt: TGTGCCAGTAGTATAAGCGGGGGGGTCGGAAACAGTCAGTACTTC; CDR3aa: CASSISGGVGNSQYF; abundance: -; d_gene: TRBD2; v_gene: TRBV19; j_gene: TRBJ2-4
CDR3nt: TGTGCCAGCAGTCCCACAGGGGGCCGTGGCACTGAAGCTTTCTTT; CDR3aa: CASSPTGGRGTEAFF; abundance: -; d_gene: TRBD1; v_gene: TRBV28; j_gene: TRBJ1-1
CDR3nt: TGTGCCAGCAGCTTTTGGGGGGAGGAAAAACTGTTTTTT; CDR3aa: CASSFWGEEKLFF; abundance: few; d_gene: -; v_gene: TRBV7-2; j_gene: TRBJ1-4
CDR3nt: TGTGCCAGCAGCCCACGGACAGGGGGAGACTATGGCTACACCTTC; CDR3aa: CASSPRTGGDYGYTF; abundance: -; d_gene: TRBD1; v_gene: TRBV5-6; j_gene: TRBJ1-2
CDR3nt: TGTGCCAGCAGGGGACAGGGGATGGGCACTGAAGCTTTCTTT; CDR3aa: CASRGQGMGTEAFF; abundance: -; d_gene: TRBD1; v_gene: TRBV28; j_gene: TRBJ1-1
CDR3nt: TGTGCCACAACCGACAGGGGGGGGAAGGGCTACACCTTC; CDR3aa: CATTDRGGKGYTF; abundance: few; d_gene: TRBD1; v_gene: TRBV19; j_gene: TRBJ1-2
CDR3nt: TGTGCCAGCAGCCCTGGACAGGCAAGCACAGATACGCAGTATTTT; CDR3aa: CASSPGQASTDTQYF; abundance: few; d_gene: TRBD1; v_gene: TRBV27; j_gene: TRBJ2-3
CDR3nt: TGTGCCAGCAGCCAAGATTTCGGGCAGGGAAGCTATGGCTACACCTTC; CDR3aa: CASSQDFGQGSYGYTF; abundance: -; d_gene: -; v_gene: TRBV4-2; j_gene: TRBJ1-2
CDR3nt: TGCGCCAGCAGCCAAAGGGAGCGGAGGACGCAGTATTTT; CDR3aa: CASSQRERRTQYF; abundance: -; d_gene: -; v_gene: TRBV4-3; j_gene: TRBJ2-3
CDR3nt: TGTGCCAGCAAACTGGACAGGGTGGGAGGAAATGAAAAACTGTTTTTT; CDR3aa: CASKLDRVGGNEKLFF; abundance: -; d_gene: TRBD1; v_gene: TRBV28; j_gene: TRBJ1-4